A single sample is the source of the 28 T cell receptor beta chains below, sequenced in a study of blood T cells in healthy people across ages (dated by TCRdb to about 2015). The protocol used for the library was 5' RACE. Instrument on record: Illumina HiSeq 2500. A second PCR of roughly 7 to 11 cycles was performed with a sample-barcoded 5' primer and a J-beta primer mix. TCRdb reran the public reads through fastp at Q25 and MiXCR, keeping productive beta chains. Merged by CDR3 protein, the rows form single entries marked with the most common genes and DNA. Present in this sample are hundreds of thousands of distinct CDR3 sequences, 45% to 55% of which were seen just once. The ten largest account for 20% to 25% of the sample. Sequenced input: blood. Receptors were obtained from an elderly man in good health.

The chain uses TRBV20-1 and TRBJ2-3; D is ambiguous. V lost 6 bases, J lost 6 bases, and 13 bases lay in between. Germline CDR1 reads DFQATT; CDR2 reads SNEGSKA (reference sequence). CDR3 length equals 12 residues. CDR3 nucleotide sequence: TGCAGTGCCGACCACGGTTACGATACGCAGTATTTT. Its translation is CSADHGYDTQYF.

The chain recombines TRBV12-3 or TRBV12-4 with TRBJ2-5, with 9 nucleotides matching TRBD1. The DNA end is a closer match to TRBJ2-7, so the J assignment may be wrong. The CDR3 has 14 residues. CDR3 region: CASSPTGTGTEQYF. The CDR3 region has the DNA TGTGCCAGCAGCCCGACCGGGACAGGGACCGAGCAGTACTTC.

This clonotype came up once. The V gene is TRBV29-1, the J gene TRBJ1-2, with 7 bases aligning to TRBD1. Trimming took 7 bases from V and 2 from J; bases not matched to a gene: 7. The CDR3 contains 13 residues. Germline CDR1 and CDR2: SQVTM and ANQGSEA. CDR3 coding DNA: TGCAGCGCGACTCGGGGACAGAACTATGGCTACACCTTC. It specifies CSATRGQNYGYTF.

The chain carries TRBV30 and TRBJ1-5, with D hard to call. Trimming shortened V by 0 bases and J by 5 bases, and 14 bases separated the two germline ends. CDR1 GTSNPN and CDR2 SVGIG come from the germline V gene (reference sequence). The length of the CDR3 is 15 residues. The CDR3 region is CAWSVDGRRDQPQHF. CDR3 DNA sequence: TGTGCCTGGAGTGTGGATGGTAGGCGCGATCAGCCCCAGCATTTT. Drawing the rest from reference TRBV30 and TRBJ1-5, the complete variable domain is SQTIHQWPATLVQPVGSPLSLECTVEGTSNPNLYWYRQAAGRGLQLLFYSVGIGQISSEVPQNLSASRPQDRQFILSSKKLLLSDSGFYLCAWSVDGRRDQPQHFGDGTRLSIL.

This clonotype was counted between two and nine times. The chain carries TRBV6-6 and TRBJ1-4; D uncertain. CDR1 is MNHNY and CDR2 is SVGAGI in the germline V gene (reference sequence). Trimming took 0 bases from V and 15 from J, leaving 14 bases between them. The length of the CDR3 is 13 residues. CDR3 DNA sequence: TGTGCCAGCAGTTACTCGCCAAATCACGGCTTGTTTTTT. Translation gives CASSYSPNHGLFF.

The chain joins TRBV9 to TRBJ2-3, with TRBD2 matching 12 bases. With V trimmed by 3 bases and J by 6 bases, 5 bases remained unmatched. Per germline, CDR1 SGDLS and CDR2 YYNGEE. This CDR3 has 15 amino acids. CDR3 loop: CASSELAGGFDTQYF. CDR3 bases: TGTGCCAGCAGCGAACTAGCGGGAGGATTTGATACGCAGTATTTT.

CDR3 nucleotide sequence: TGCAGTGCCCCTGCGGGGGGAAGCACAGATACGCAGTATTTT. This translates into CSAPAGGSTDTQYF. The rearrangement uses TRBV20-1 and TRBJ2-3; 8 nucleotides agree with TRBD2. The junction had 5 bases not matched to a gene; V was cut back by 6 bases and J by 0 bases. The CDR3 contains 14 residues. CDR1 and CDR2 from the germline V gene are DFQATT and SNEGSKA (reference sequence).

The chain recombines TRBV6-2 or TRBV6-3 with TRBJ1-2, with D possibly TRBD1 on 5 matching bases. V lost 5 bases and J 6 bases, leaving 16 bases between the germline ends. CDR1 and CDR2 from the germline V gene are MNHEY and SVGEGT. This CDR3 is 14 amino acids long. DNA for the CDR3: TGTGCCAGCAGTAAATACGATGGGGCAGATGGCTACACCTTC. Protein product: CASSKYDGADGYTF.

This rearrangement joins TRBV4-3 to TRBJ2-1; 7 positions agree with TRBD2. With V trimmed by 1 base and J by 3 bases, 3 bases remained unmatched. The CDR3 consists of 15 residues. CDR1 and CDR2 from the germline V gene are LGHNA and YSLEER. CDR3 sequence (DNA): TGCGCCAGCAGCCAAGTGGGAGGGGTCTACAATGAGCAGTTCTTC. Translation: CASSQVGGVYNEQFF.

This clonotype has just a few counts. CDR3 loop: CSARDTLLAFF. CDR3 nucleotides: TGCAGTGCTAGAGATACCCTCCTTGCTTTCTTT. V is TRBV20-1 and J is TRBJ1-1; D not certain. The germline V gene has CDR1 DFQATT and CDR2 SNEGSKA (reference sequence). Trimming cost V 0 bases and J 11 bases, with 10 bases left between them. The CDR3 contains 11 residues.

The gene calls are TRBV20-1 and TRBJ2-1; 8 bases match TRBD1. Per the germline V gene, CDR1 is DFQATT and CDR2 is SNEGSKA (reference sequence). The CDR3 runs 15 residues. The V gene end was trimmed by 1 base and the J gene end by 4 bases; junction bases not matched to a gene: 6. This CDR3 is CSARAPGQEYNEQFF. The CDR3 DNA follows: TGCAGTGCTAGAGCACCGGGACAGGAGTACAATGAGCAGTTCTTC.

The J gene is TRBJ2-1, the V gene TRBV12-3 or TRBV12-4; 7 positions match TRBD2. The CDR3 extends over 16 amino acids. V lost 3 bases and J lost 2; bases outside the gene matches: 7. CDR3 loop: CASSFMPGLPYNEQFF. CDR3 DNA: TGTGCCAGCAGTTTCATGCCGGGACTACCCTACAATGAGCAGTTCTTC.

This clonotype appeared a few times. This sequence joins TRBV6-2 or TRBV6-3 and TRBJ2-5; the D gene is possibly TRBD2 (5 bases). The CDR3 sequence is 15 residues long. V was pared by 6 bases and J by 1 base, with 15 bases between. Germline assignment: CDR1 MNHEY and CDR2 SVGEGT. The CDR3 coding sequence is TGTGCCAGCAGGACATTTTTGGACTCCCAAGAGACCCAGTACTTC. This translates into CASRTFLDSQETQYF.

In this sample, this clonotype turned up a few times. Given a much more abundant clone one base away, this may be a read error. V is TRBV6-6 and J is TRBJ1-2; D is undetermined. CDR1 and CDR2 from the germline V gene are MNHNY and SVGAGI (reference sequence). CDR3 size: 12 residues. DNA for the CDR3: TGTGCCGGCAGTACCCACCGTGGGGGCTACACCTTC. Its translation: CAGSTHRGGYTF.

V and J are TRBV6-6 and TRBJ2-7, with TRBD1 as a possible D gene (5 bases). V lost 2 bases and J 7 bases, leaving 18 bases between the germline ends. The CDR3 is made up of 15 amino acids. Germline loops: CDR1 MNHNY, CDR2 SVGAGI (reference sequence). The CDR3: CASSYRQDNFYEQYF. The DNA for the CDR3 is TGTGCCAGCAGTTACCGGCAGGACAACTTCTATGAGCAGTACTTC.

This chain links TRBV20-1 with TRBJ2-1; 15 bases map to TRBD2. CDR1 is DFQATT, CDR2 SNEGSKA, per germline (reference sequence). The V and J ends lost 6 bases and 0 bases, in that order; junction bases with no gene match: 9. The CDR3 has 18 amino acids. DNA for the CDR3: TGCAGTGCACCAGGACTAGCGGGAGGGGCTCACTCCTACAATGAGCAGTTCTTC. Encoded protein: CSAPGLAGGAHSYNEQFF.

The J gene is TRBJ2-5, the V gene TRBV7-2; D unclear. The CDR3 has 16 amino acids. V lost 1 base, J lost 5 bases, and 17 bases lay in between. The germline CDR1 and CDR2 sequences are SGHTA and FQGNSA. The CDR3 nucleotides read TGTGCCAGCAGCTTAGTCACACGGTCTGTTAGGGAGACCCAGTACTTC. Amino acid sequence: CASSLVTRSVRETQYF.

This clonotype was detected only a few times. The J gene is TRBJ2-3, the V gene TRBV5-1; 11 bases are shared with TRBD2. The CDR3 runs 15 residues. CDR1 is SGHRS and CDR2 is YFSETQ in the germline V gene. J lost 5 bases, V lost 2 bases, and 4 bases had no gene match. CDR3 coding DNA: TGCGCCAGCAGCTTTCTAGCGGGGGGCGAAGATACGCAGTATTTT. Its translation is CASSFLAGGEDTQYF.

V usage is TRBV6-5 and J usage is TRBJ2-2, with no clear D. CDR1 and CDR2 (germline): MNHEY, SVGAGI. Trimming took 0 bases from V and 7 from J, leaving 15 bases between them. The CDR3 is made up of 16 amino acids. The chain's CDR3 is CASSYSIPGNGGELFF. The CDR3 DNA is TGTGCCAGCAGTTACTCGATTCCGGGTAACGGCGGGGAGCTGTTTTTT.

The chain employs TRBV11-2 and TRBJ1-1, with 8 nucleotides matching TRBD1. CDR1 SGHAT and CDR2 FQNNGV come from the germline V gene. After removal of 2 bases from V and 7 bases from J, the junction contained 6 bases not matched to a gene. The CDR3 consists of 14 residues. CDR3 protein: CASSLQGALLEAFF. In DNA, the CDR3 is TGTGCCAGCAGCTTACAGGGGGCGCTTCTTGAAGCTTTCTTT.

The chain couples TRBV15 to TRBJ1-6; D unresolved. Germline values: CDR1 LNHNV, CDR2 YYDKDF (reference sequence). Trimming left V 5 bases short and J 6 bases short, with 5 bases between. The CDR3 runs to 12 residues. DNA of the CDR3: TGTGCCACCAGCGACTTTAATTCACCCCTCCACTTT. This gives the protein CATSDFNSPLHF. Combining the CDR3 with reference TRBV15 and TRBJ1-6 gives the whole variable domain DAMVIQNPRYQVTQFGKPVTLSCSQTLNHNVMYWYQQKSSQAPKLLFHYYDKDFNNEADTPDNFQSRRPNTSFCFLDIRSPGLGDTAMYLCATSDFNSPLHFGNGTRLTVT.

The V call is TRBV6-5, the J call TRBJ2-3; 12 positions match TRBD2. The CDR3 totals 16 residues. With 2 bases clipped from V and 5 bases from J, the junction kept 5 bases outside the gene matches. Germline V gene data show CDR1 as MNHEY and CDR2 as SVGAGI. The CDR3 coding sequence is TGTGCCAGCAGTTACACTAGCGGGGGGCCACTAGATACGCAGTATTTT. Translating gives CASSYTSGGPLDTQYF.

The chain uses TRBV3-1 and TRBJ2-7; D is perhaps TRBD2 (5 bases). Trimming removed 4 bases from V and 3 bases from J, with 10 bases in between. This CDR3 is built from 13 residues. Germline CDR1 is LGHDT and CDR2 is YNNKEL (reference sequence). CDR3 coding DNA: TGTGCCAGCAGCCGGGAGTGGGGCTACGAGCAGTACTTC. Protein product: CASSREWGYEQYF.

The V call is TRBV18, the J call TRBJ2-1; D possibly matches TRBD1 or TRBD2 (5 bases each). The CDR3 is made up of 12 amino acids. Germline V gives CDR1 KGHSH, CDR2 LQKENI. V was shortened by 4 bases and J by 9 bases, with 10 bases between the two germline ends. CDR3 bases: TGTGCCAGCTCACGTGGGGGATCTGAGCAGTTCTTC. Encoded protein: CASSRGGSEQFF.

This clonotype was counted many times. The chain links TRBV6-6 to TRBJ1-1, with TRBD1 matching over 7 bases. V was clipped by 6 bases and J by 6 bases; unmatched bases: 19. Germline V gene lookup returns CDR1 MNHNY and CDR2 SVGAGI (reference sequence). The CDR3 consists of 17 residues. CDR3 loop: CASRDDRVRPVGAEAFF. The CDR3 region has the DNA TGTGCCAGCAGGGACGACAGGGTGCGACCGGTAGGCGCTGAAGCTTTCTTT.

V and J are TRBV21-1 and TRBJ2-1; the DNA was not used to check the table's D call, TRBD1. TRBV21-1 is tagged as a pseudogene. There are 12 residues in the CDR3. The CDR3 here is CASSKAGDEQFF. The CDR3 DNA follows: TGTGCCAGCAGCAAAGCAGGGGATGAGCAGTTCTTC.

This clonotype has only a few counts. The chain combines TRBV7-6 with TRBJ2-5; D remains ambiguous. The CDR3 spans 13 residues. The V and J ends lost 4 bases and 7 bases respectively, with 13 bases between them. Germline V gene data show CDR1 as SGHVS and CDR2 as FNYEAQ. Written as DNA, the CDR3 is TGTGCCAGCAGCTCTTCTCTTCCGAGGACCCAGTACTTC. Translated: CASSSSLPRTQYF.

This rearrangement joins TRBV12-3 or TRBV12-4 to TRBJ1-4, with D maybe TRBD1 (6 bases). The length of the CDR3 is 15 residues. V was shortened by 7 bases and J by 4 bases, with 16 bases between the two germline ends. In DNA, the CDR3 is TGTGCCAGCATGGGGGGCGCGATCGTTAATGAAAAACTGTTTTTT. It encodes CASMGGAIVNEKLFF.